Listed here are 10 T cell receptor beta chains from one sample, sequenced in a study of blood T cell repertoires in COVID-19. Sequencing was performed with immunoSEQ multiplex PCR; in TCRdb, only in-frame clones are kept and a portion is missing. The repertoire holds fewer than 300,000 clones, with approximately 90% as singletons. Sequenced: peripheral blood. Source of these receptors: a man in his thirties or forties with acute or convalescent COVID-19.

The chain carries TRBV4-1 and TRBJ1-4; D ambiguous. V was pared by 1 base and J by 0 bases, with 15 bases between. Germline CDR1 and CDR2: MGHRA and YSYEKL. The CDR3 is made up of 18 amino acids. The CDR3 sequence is CASSQAARILATNEKLFF. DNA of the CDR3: TGCGCCAGCAGCCAAGCAGCTAGAATACTTGCAACTAATGAAAAACTGTTTTTT.

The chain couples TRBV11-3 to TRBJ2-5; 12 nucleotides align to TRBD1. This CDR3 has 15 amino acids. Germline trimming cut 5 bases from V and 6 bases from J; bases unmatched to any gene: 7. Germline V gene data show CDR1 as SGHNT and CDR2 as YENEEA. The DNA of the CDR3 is TGTGCCAGCAGCACCGGGACAGGGGGCGGGAAGACCCAGTACTTC. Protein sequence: CASSTGTGGGKTQYF.

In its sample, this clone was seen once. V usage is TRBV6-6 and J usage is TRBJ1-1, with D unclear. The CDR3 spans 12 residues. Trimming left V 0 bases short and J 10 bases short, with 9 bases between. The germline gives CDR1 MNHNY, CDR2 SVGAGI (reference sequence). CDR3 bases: TGTGCCAGCAGTTACTCGGAACGGGGAGCTTTCTTT. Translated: CASSYSERGAFF.

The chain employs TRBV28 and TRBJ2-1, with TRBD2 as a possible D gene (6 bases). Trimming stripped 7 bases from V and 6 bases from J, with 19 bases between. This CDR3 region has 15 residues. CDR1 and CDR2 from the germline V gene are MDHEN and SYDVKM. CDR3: CASTQELAGPNEQFF. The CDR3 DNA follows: TGTGCCAGCACCCAAGAACTAGCTGGCCCCAATGAGCAGTTCTTC. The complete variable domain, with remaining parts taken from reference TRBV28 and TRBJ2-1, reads DVKVTQSSRYLVKRTGEKVFLECVQDMDHENMFWYRQDPGLGLRLIYFSYDVKMKEKGDIPEGYSVSREKKERFSLILESASTNQTSMYLCASTQELAGPNEQFFGPGTRLTVL.

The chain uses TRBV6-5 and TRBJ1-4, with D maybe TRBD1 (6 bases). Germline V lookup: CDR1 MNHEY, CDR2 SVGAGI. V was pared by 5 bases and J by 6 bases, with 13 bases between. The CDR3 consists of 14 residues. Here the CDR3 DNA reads TGTGCCAGCAGTCGAGACAGGTTCGATGAAAAACTGTTTTTT. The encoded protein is CASSRDRFDEKLFF.

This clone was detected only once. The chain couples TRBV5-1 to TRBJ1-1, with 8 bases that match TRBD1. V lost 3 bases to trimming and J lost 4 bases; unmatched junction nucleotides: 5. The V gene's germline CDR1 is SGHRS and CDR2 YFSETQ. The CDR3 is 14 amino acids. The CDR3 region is CASSSRQGSTEAFF. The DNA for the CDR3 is TGCGCCAGCAGCTCCCGACAGGGGTCCACTGAAGCTTTCTTT.

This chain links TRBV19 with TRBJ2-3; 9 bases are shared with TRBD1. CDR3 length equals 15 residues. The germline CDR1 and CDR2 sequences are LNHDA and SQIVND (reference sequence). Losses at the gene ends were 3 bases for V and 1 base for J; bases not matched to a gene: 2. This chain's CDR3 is CASSMRTGGTDTQYF. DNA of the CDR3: TGTGCCAGTAGTATGAGGACAGGGGGCACAGATACGCAGTATTTT.

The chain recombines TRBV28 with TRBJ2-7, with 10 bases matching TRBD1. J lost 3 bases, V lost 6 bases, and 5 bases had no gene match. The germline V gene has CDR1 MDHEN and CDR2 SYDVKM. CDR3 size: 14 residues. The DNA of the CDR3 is TGTGCCAGCAGCCGCCGGGACAGGGGCTACGAGCAGTACTTC. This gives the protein CASSRRDRGYEQYF.

Here the CDR3 reads CASSYNRQAGGYTF. CDR3 DNA: TGTGCCAGCAGTTACAACCGACAGGCGGGTGGCTACACCTTC. This rearrangement joins TRBV6-2 or TRBV6-3 to TRBJ1-2; a weak D match, TRBD1 (6 bases). Germline CDR1 reads MNHEY; CDR2 reads SVGEGT. The CDR3 runs 14 residues. The V gene lost 2 bases and the J gene lost 7 bases, with 14 bases spanning the gap.

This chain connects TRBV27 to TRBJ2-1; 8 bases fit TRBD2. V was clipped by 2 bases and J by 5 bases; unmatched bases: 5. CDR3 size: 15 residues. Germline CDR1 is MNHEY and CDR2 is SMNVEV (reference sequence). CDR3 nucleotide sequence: TGTGCCAGCAGTTTAAGGGCGGGAGGAAACAATGAGCAGTTCTTC. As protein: CASSLRAGGNNEQFF.